This T cell receptor beta chain was observed in a study of OX40 agonist ivuxolimab in advanced cancers. The data were produced by immunoSEQ multiplex PCR, yet TCRdb's version contains in-frame clones alone and is incomplete. Here the sample spans over 45,000 clones, roughly 89% being singletons. Between the trimmed V and J ends, which lost 9 bases and 4 bases, there was a span of 12 bases. This CDR3 comprises 12 residues. The specimen was CD4+ or CD8+ T cells sorted from blood, collected in a trial of the OX40 agonist ivuxolimab. The clonotype was recovered from an adult with an advanced solid tumor such as melanoma, head and neck, liver or kidney cancer. The V and J genes are TRBV23-1 and TRBJ1-1; no clear D. TRBV23-1 is known as an ORF, though its function is uncertain. CDR3 amino acids: CARPTGSTEAFF. CDR3 bases: TGCGCCAGGCCTACTGGGAGCACTGAAGCTTTCTTT.